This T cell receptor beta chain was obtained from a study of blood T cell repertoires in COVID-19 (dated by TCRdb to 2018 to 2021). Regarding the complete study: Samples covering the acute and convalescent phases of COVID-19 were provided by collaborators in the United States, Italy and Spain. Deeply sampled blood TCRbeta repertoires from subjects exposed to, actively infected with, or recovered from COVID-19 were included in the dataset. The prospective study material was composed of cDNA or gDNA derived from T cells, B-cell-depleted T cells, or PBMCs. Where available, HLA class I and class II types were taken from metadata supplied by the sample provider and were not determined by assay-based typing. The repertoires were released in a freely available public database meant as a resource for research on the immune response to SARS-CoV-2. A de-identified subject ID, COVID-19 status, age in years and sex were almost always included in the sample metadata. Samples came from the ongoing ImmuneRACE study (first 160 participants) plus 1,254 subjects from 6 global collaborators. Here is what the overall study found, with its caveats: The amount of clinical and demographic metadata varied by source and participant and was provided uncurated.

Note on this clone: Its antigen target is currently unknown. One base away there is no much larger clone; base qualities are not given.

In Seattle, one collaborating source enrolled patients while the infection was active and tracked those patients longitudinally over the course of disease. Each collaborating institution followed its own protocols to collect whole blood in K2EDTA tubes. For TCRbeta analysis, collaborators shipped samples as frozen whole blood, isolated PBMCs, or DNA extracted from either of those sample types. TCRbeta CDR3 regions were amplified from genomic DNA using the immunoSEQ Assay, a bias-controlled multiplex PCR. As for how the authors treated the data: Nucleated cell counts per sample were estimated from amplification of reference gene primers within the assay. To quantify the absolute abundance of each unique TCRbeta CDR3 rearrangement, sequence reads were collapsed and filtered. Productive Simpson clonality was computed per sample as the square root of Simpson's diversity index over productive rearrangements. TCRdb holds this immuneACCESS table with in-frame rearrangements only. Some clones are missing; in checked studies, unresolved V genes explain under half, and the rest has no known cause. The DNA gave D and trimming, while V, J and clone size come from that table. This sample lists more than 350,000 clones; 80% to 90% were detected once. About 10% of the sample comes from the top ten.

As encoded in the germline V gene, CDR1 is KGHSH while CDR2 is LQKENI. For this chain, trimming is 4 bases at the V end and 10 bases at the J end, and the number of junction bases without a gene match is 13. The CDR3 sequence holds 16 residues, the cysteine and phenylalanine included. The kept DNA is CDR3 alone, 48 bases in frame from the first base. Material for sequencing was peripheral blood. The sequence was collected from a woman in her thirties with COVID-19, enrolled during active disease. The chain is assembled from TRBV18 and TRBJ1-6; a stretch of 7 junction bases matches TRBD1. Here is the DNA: TGTGCCAGCTCACGAACCGCGACAGGGCAACGGTCACCCCTCCACTTT. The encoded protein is CASSRTATGQRSPLHF.